This entry lists 29 T cell receptor beta chains sequenced from one sample in a study of radiotherapy plus CTLA-4 blockade in lung cancer. Produced via immunoSEQ multiplex PCR; TCRdb's table is partial and in-frame only. The data contain about 99,000 clones, 88% of them singletons. Source: peripheral blood, taken from a patient treated with radiotherapy plus ipilimumab. These receptors were obtained from a human donor with non-small cell lung cancer that progressed on radiotherapy plus ipilimumab.

V is TRBV11-3 and J is TRBJ2-5; no reliable D call. The CDR3 is 11 amino acids. The V end lost 6 bases, the J end lost 4 bases, and 6 bases lay between the germline ends. Germline V gene data show CDR1 as SGHNT and CDR2 as YENEEA. In DNA, the CDR3 is TGTGCCAGCAGTCGGCGAGAGACCCAGTACTTC. Translated, it gives CASSRRETQYF.

The chain links TRBV5-1 to TRBJ2-2; TRBD2 agrees at 10 bases. Germline trimming cut 0 bases from V and 8 bases from J; bases unmatched to any gene: 4. From germline, CDR1 is SGHRS and CDR2 YFSETQ. This CDR3 spans 15 amino acids. The CDR3 DNA sequence: TGCGCCAGCAGCTTGGTGGGACTAGCGTCGGGGGAGCTGTTTTTT. It encodes CASSLVGLASGELFF.

The chain employs TRBV5-1 and TRBJ1-1; D gene unclear. V was pared by 2 bases and J by 7 bases, with 6 bases between. Germline CDR1 reads SGHRS; CDR2 reads YFSETQ. This CDR3 spans 11 amino acids. CDR3: CASSFGNEAFF. The DNA of the CDR3 is TGCGCCAGCAGCTTTGGCAATGAAGCTTTCTTT.

This chain joins TRBV7-8 and TRBJ1-1; 8 bases agree with TRBD1. The germline V gene encodes CDR1 SGHVS and CDR2 FQNEAQ. The J segment lost 0 bases and the V segment lost 5 bases, leaving 5 bases of the junction unmatched. The CDR3 totals 15 residues. Here the CDR3 reads CASSRQGTMNTEAFF. CDR3 DNA sequence: TGTGCCAGCAGCAGACAGGGGACTATGAACACTGAAGCTTTCTTT.

The rearrangement links TRBV9 to TRBJ2-5, with 9 bases that match TRBD2. The V segment lost 0 bases and the J segment 5 bases; nucleotides outside the gene matches: 8. This CDR3 is built from 16 residues. Germline CDR1 reads SGDLS; CDR2 reads YYNGEE. The CDR3 coding sequence is TGTGCCAGCAGCGTAGGGGGCGGGAGGGCCGCGGAGACCCAGTACTTC. It specifies CASSVGGGRAAETQYF.

This chain connects TRBV5-4 to TRBJ1-5; D might be TRBD1 (6 bases). Germline V gives CDR1 SGHNT, CDR2 YYREEE (reference sequence). V gave up 0 bases and J gave up 7 bases, with 11 bases separating them. CDR3 length: 14 amino acids. The CDR3 DNA is TGTGCCAGCAGCTTGGGTCCCGACAGGCAGCCCCAGCATTTT. Residues: CASSLGPDRQPQHF. Full variable domain (remainder filled in from reference TRBV5-4 and TRBJ1-5): ETGVTQSPTHLIKTRGQQVTLRCSSQSGHNTVSWYQQALGQGPQFIFQYYREEENGRGNFPPRFSGLQFPNYSSELNVNALELDDSALYLCASSLGPDRQPQHFGDGTRLSIL.

V and J are TRBV6-1 and TRBJ2-1, with 7 bases aligning to TRBD1. The germline gives CDR1 MNHNS, CDR2 SASEGT. This CDR3 spans 15 amino acids. V gave up 1 base and J gave up 6 bases; unmatched junction bases: 6. The CDR3 sequence: CASSEGRQGRNEQFF. CDR3 DNA: TGTGCCAGCAGTGAAGGGAGACAGGGTCGCAATGAGCAGTTCTTC.

This clone was detected only once. This chain joins TRBV15 and TRBJ2-7, with 10 bases that match TRBD2. V lost 5 bases to trimming and J lost 6 bases; unmatched junction nucleotides: 7. This CDR3 contains 14 residues. Germline CDR1 reads LNHNV; CDR2 reads YYDKDF (reference sequence). CDR3 in amino acids: CATSLQREGAEQYF. The CDR3 coding sequence is TGTGCCACCAGCTTACAGCGGGAGGGGGCCGAGCAGTACTTC.

The chain joins TRBV6-5 to TRBJ2-3; the D call may be TRBD1 or TRBD2 (5 bases each). CDR1 and CDR2 from the germline V gene are MNHEY and SVGAGI. The V end lost 2 bases, the J end lost 6 bases, and 6 bases lay between the germline ends. The CDR3 has 12 amino acids. As DNA, the CDR3 is TGTGCCAGCAGTTACGAGGGGGATACGCAGTATTTT. Translation: CASSYEGDTQYF.

The CDR3 spells CASYSGVQPQHF. The CDR3, as DNA: TGTGCCAGCTATAGTGGGGTACAGCCCCAGCATTTT. V is TRBV11-3 and J is TRBJ1-5; the D is unclear. Germline V gene sequence: CDR1 SGHNT, CDR2 YENEEA. V lost 8 bases and J lost 7, with 12 bases in between. The CDR3 consists of 12 residues.

The chain has TRBV28 and TRBJ1-5, with 7 bases fitting TRBD1. The CDR3 covers 15 residues. With 6 bases clipped from V and 4 bases from J, the junction kept 9 bases outside the gene matches. The germline V gene encodes CDR1 MDHEN and CDR2 SYDVKM. DNA for the CDR3: TGTGCCAGCAGCCTCGCAAGGGGGCGTAATCAGCCCCAGCATTTT. Encoded protein: CASSLARGRNQPQHF.

The table lists this clone with a few counts. CDR3 in amino acids: CAWTLALISDQTGELFF. The CDR3 DNA sequence: TGTGCCTGGACTCTTGCGCTAATTAGTGATCAGACCGGGGAGCTGTTTTTT. The J gene is TRBJ2-2, the V gene TRBV30; D remains ambiguous. CDR3 length: 17 residues. Trimming shortened V by 4 bases and J by 5 bases, and 23 bases separated the two germline ends. Germline V gene data show CDR1 as GTSNPN and CDR2 as SVGIG (reference sequence).

This clone was seen just once. The chain has TRBV7-9 and TRBJ2-7, with D maybe TRBD2 (5 bases). CDR1 is SEHNR and CDR2 is FQNEAQ in the germline V gene (reference sequence). V was pared by 1 base and J by 7 bases, with 8 bases between. CDR3 length: 12 residues. For the CDR3, the DNA is TGTGCCAGCAGCTTAGTCCGGGAAGAGCAGTACTTC. Translation gives CASSLVREEQYF.

This clone was detected once. CDR3: CASSRNPGLNEKLFF. For the CDR3, the DNA is TGTGCCAGCAGCAGAAATCCAGGGCTCAATGAAAAACTGTTTTTT. The chain couples TRBV7-6 to TRBJ1-4; D is possibly TRBD1 (5 bases). Trimming cost V 5 bases and J 5 bases, with 15 bases left between them. The germline CDR1 and CDR2 sequences are SGHVS and FNYEAQ. The CDR3 extends over 15 amino acids.

The rearrangement joins TRBV27 to TRBJ1-2, with TRBD1 matching 7 bases. Unmatched junction bases numbered 11, after V lost 6 bases and J lost 4 bases. Germline V gives CDR1 MNHEY, CDR2 SMNVEV (reference sequence). CDR3 size: 15 residues. CDR3 sequence reads: CASRPGDSEFYGYTF. CDR3 DNA: TGTGCCAGCAGACCCGGGGACAGCGAGTTCTATGGCTACACCTTC.

The chain combines TRBV18 with TRBJ2-7; D is possibly TRBD1 (6 bases). CDR1 is KGHSH and CDR2 is LQKENI in the germline V gene. The ends were cut back, 5 bases at V and 4 bases at J, with 12 bases in the middle. This CDR3 has 13 residues. As DNA, the CDR3 is TGTGCCAGCTCAGAGGGGGTGAGTTACGAGCAGTACTTC. It specifies CASSEGVSYEQYF.

The chain has TRBV2 and TRBJ1-5; no definite D call. The CDR3 sequence is 14 residues long. Trimming took 6 bases from V and 5 from J, leaving 14 bases between them. Germline V gives CDR1 SNHLY, CDR2 FYNNEI. CDR3 sequence reads: CASRALGIHQPQHF. The CDR3 DNA is TGTGCCAGCAGAGCCCTAGGAATCCATCAGCCCCAGCATTTT.

The chain carries TRBV7-3 and TRBJ2-5; no definite D call. Germline V gives CDR1 SGHTA, CDR2 FQGTGA. The CDR3 runs to 16 residues. Trimming took 4 bases from V and 1 from J, leaving 16 bases between them. The CDR3 DNA reads TGTGCCAGCAGCTCCCAGCACTCGGCCCCCCAAGAGACCCAGTACTTC. Its translation is CASSSQHSAPQETQYF.

This clone was recorded a few times. The V gene is TRBV18, the J gene TRBJ2-7; D unresolved. With 3 bases removed from V and 6 bases from J, the gap between germline ends came to 9 bases. The V gene's germline CDR1 is KGHSH and CDR2 LQKENI. The length of the CDR3 is 12 residues. The CDR3 here is CASSPQTSEQYF. The CDR3 nucleotides are TGTGCCAGCTCACCCCAGACGAGCGAGCAGTACTTC.

The rearrangement joins TRBV18 to TRBJ2-7, with TRBD2 identical over 12 bases. This CDR3 contains 16 residues. V shed 4 bases and J 3 bases; nucleotides not matched to a gene: 7. Germline-derived CDR1 and CDR2 are KGHSH and LQKENI. The CDR3 protein is CASSLRLAGEHYEQYF. In nucleotides, the CDR3 is TGTGCCAGCTCACTTCGACTAGCGGGGGAGCACTACGAGCAGTACTTC.

This clone was seen only once. CDR3 sequence reads: CASSSAGRDTQYF. CDR3 sequence (DNA): TGTGCCAGCAGCTCAGCGGGTCGGGATACGCAGTATTTT. The chain uses TRBV7-9 and TRBJ2-3, with D possibly being TRBD2 (6 bases). Per the germline V gene, CDR1 is SEHNR and CDR2 is FQNEAQ (reference sequence). V lost 4 bases and J 6 bases, leaving 11 bases between the germline ends. The CDR3 has 13 amino acids.

This clone was seen more than once but under ten times. The gene calls are TRBV6-5 and TRBJ1-1, with D possibly TRBD1 on 5 matching bases. Germline V lookup: CDR1 MNHEY, CDR2 SVGAGI. This CDR3 region has 13 residues. Trimming took 6 bases from V and 7 from J, leaving 15 bases between them. The CDR3 nucleotides read TGTGCCAGCAGCCCCAGGCCGGGGGGTGAAGCTTTCTTT. This gives the protein CASSPRPGGEAFF.

A remark on this clone: Within the sample, other DNA sequences also encode this same CDR3. The V call is TRBV2, the J call TRBJ2-5, with D possibly being TRBD1 (5 bases). Germline V gene lookup returns CDR1 SNHLY and CDR2 FYNNEI. The germline V and J ends were trimmed by 7 bases and 2 bases, with 11 bases remaining between them. The CDR3 length is 13 residues. The CDR3 DNA is TGTGCCAGCAACCGTGACAGACAAGAGACCCAGTACTTC. Translating it yields CASNRDRQETQYF.

The chain carries TRBV10-1 and TRBJ2-7; D possibly corresponds to TRBD2 (7 bases). V gave up 3 bases and J gave up 3 bases, with 12 bases separating them. CDR1 and CDR2 from the germline V gene are WNHNN and SYGVQD (reference sequence). The CDR3 is 14 residues long. In nucleotides, the CDR3 is TGCGCCAGCAGTGATGGGGGGGCAGGCTACGAGCAGTACTTC. This sequence encodes CASSDGGAGYEQYF.

V gene TRBV27 combines with J gene TRBJ2-1; 10 bases are a match to TRBD2. This CDR3 has 15 amino acids. CDR1 is MNHEY and CDR2 is SMNVEV in the germline V gene (reference sequence). The junction had 2 bases not matched to a gene; V was cut back by 5 bases and J by 1 base. As DNA, the CDR3 is TGTGCCAGCAGTGAGGGACTAGCGTCCTACAATGAGCAGTTCTTC. Translating gives CASSEGLASYNEQFF.

The genes are TRBV19 and TRBJ1-2, with 10 bases identical to TRBD1. In germline, CDR1 is LNHDA, CDR2 SQIVND (reference sequence). The CDR3 length is 15 residues. V was clipped by 5 bases and J by 6 bases; unmatched bases: 9. CDR3 in DNA: TGTGCCAGTAGTCCCACGACAGGGGGCCGTCATGGCTACACCTTC. Encoded protein: CASSPTTGGRHGYTF.

The chain joins TRBV11-3 to TRBJ2-7; D unclear. CDR1 and CDR2 (germline): SGHNT, YENEEA. Trimming removed 2 bases at V and 4 bases at J, with 9 bases between. The CDR3 extends over 13 amino acids. As DNA, the CDR3 is TGTGCCAGCAGCTTACCCCCCCTTTACGAGCAGTACTTC. Translation: CASSLPPLYEQYF.

The chain links TRBV5-1 to TRBJ2-7; 8 nucleotides align to TRBD2. Germline V gene lookup returns CDR1 SGHRS and CDR2 YFSETQ. Germline trimming cut 5 bases from V and 0 bases from J; bases unmatched to any gene: 4. The CDR3 is 14 amino acids. The CDR3 DNA reads TGCGCCAGCAGGCCGGGAGGGTCCTCCTACGAGCAGTACTTC. Its protein product is CASRPGGSSYEQYF.

This clone was detected only a few times. The chain is built from TRBV2 and TRBJ1-1, with a possible D match to TRBD1 (6 bases). Trimming stripped 6 bases from V and 7 bases from J, with 12 bases between. Germline V lookup: CDR1 SNHLY, CDR2 FYNNEI. CDR3 length: 12 amino acids. CDR3 amino acids: CASSEQGIEAFF. The CDR3 DNA reads TGTGCCAGCAGCGAACAGGGAATTGAAGCTTTCTTT.